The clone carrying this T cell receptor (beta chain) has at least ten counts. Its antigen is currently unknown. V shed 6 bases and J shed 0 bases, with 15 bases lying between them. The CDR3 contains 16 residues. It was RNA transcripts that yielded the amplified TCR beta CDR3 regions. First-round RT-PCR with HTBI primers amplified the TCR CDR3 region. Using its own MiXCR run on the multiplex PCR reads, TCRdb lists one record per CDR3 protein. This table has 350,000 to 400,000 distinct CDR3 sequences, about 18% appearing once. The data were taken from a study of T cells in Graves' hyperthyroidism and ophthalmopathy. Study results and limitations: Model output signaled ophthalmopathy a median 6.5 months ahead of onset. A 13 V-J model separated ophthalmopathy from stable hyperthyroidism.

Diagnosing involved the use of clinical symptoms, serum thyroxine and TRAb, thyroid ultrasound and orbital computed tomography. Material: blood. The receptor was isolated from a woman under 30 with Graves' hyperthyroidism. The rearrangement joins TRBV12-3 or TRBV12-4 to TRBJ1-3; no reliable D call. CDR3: CASSPGVADSGNTIYF. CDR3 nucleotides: TGTGCCAGCAGCCCTGGTGTGGCCGACTCTGGAAACACCATATATTTT.